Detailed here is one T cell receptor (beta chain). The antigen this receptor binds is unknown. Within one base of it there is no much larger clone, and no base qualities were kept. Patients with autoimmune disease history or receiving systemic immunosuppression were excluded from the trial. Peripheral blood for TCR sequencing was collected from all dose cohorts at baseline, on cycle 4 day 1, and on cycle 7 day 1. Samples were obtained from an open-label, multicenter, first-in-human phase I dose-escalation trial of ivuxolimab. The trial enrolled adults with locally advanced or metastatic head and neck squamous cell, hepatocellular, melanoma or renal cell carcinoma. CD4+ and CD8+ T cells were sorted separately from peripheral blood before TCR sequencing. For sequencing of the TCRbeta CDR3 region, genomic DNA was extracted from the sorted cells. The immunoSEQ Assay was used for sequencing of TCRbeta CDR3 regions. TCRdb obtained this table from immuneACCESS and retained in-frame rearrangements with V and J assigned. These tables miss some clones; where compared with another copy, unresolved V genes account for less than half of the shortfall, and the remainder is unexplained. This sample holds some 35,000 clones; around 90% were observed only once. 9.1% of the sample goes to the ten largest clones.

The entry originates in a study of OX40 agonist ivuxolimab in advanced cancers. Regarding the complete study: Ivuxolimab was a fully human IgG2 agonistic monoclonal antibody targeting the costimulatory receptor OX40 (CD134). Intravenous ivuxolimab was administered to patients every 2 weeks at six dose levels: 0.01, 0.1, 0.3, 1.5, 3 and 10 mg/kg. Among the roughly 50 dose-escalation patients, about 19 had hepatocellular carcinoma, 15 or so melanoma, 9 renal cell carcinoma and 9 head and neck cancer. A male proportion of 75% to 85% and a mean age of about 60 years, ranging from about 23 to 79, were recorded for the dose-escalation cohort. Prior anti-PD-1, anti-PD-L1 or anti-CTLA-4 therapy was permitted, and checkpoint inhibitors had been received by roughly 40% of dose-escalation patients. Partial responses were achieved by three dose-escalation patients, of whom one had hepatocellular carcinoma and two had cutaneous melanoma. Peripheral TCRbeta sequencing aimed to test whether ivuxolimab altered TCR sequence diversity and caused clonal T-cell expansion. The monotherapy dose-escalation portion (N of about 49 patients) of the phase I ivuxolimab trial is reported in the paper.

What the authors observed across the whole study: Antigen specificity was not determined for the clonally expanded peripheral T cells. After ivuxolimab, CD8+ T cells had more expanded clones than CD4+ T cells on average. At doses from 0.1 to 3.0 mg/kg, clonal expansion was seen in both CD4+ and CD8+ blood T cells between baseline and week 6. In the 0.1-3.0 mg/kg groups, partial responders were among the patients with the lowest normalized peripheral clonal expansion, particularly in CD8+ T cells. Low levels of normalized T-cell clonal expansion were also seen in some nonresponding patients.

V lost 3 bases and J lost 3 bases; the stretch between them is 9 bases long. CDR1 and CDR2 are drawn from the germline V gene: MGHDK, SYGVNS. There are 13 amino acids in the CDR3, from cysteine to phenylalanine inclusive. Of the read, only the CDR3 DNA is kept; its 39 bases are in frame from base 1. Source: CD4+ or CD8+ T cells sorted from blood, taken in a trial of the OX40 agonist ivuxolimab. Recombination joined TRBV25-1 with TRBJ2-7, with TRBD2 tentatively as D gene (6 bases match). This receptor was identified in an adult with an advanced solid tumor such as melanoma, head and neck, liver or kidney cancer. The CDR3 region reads CASSDLGGYEQYF. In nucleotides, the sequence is TGTGCCAGCAGTGATCTGGGGGGCTACGAGCAGTACTTC.